These 9 T cell receptor beta chains were sequenced from one sample in a study of OX40 agonist ivuxolimab in advanced cancers. The data were produced by immunoSEQ multiplex PCR, yet TCRdb's version contains in-frame clones alone and is incomplete. This sample carries under 80,000 clones, around 91% of them seen once, and the ten largest clones take about 20%. Sequencing used CD4+ or CD8+ T cells sorted from blood, obtained in a trial of the OX40 agonist ivuxolimab. The receptors shown here come from an adult with an advanced solid tumor such as melanoma, head and neck, liver or kidney cancer.

V and J are TRBV4-1 and TRBJ2-1; the D call may be TRBD1 or TRBD2 (5 bases each). The CDR3 is made up of 14 amino acids. In germline, CDR1 is MGHRA, CDR2 YSYEKL. Trimming pared 0 bases from V and 8 bases from J, leaving 11 bases between. The CDR3 DNA sequence: TGCGCCAGCAGCCAAGAAGGTCTGGGGGATGAGCAGTTCTTC. This encodes CASSQEGLGDEQFF.

Comments on this clone: Other DNA sequences in this specimen translate into the identical CDR3. The gene calls are TRBV4-3 and TRBJ1-5; D remains ambiguous. The V end lost 0 bases, the J end lost 4 bases, and 10 bases lay between the germline ends. CDR1 LGHNA and CDR2 YSLEER come from the germline V gene. This CDR3 region has 15 residues. Here the CDR3 DNA reads TGCGCCAGCAGCCAAGATAGGGTGGGGAATCAGCCCCAGCATTTT. Translated, it gives CASSQDRVGNQPQHF.

The V and J genes are TRBV4-3 and TRBJ2-2, with D tentatively TRBD1 (5 bases). The ends were cut back, 3 bases at V and 6 bases at J, with 5 bases in the middle. Germline V gene lookup returns CDR1 LGHNA and CDR2 YSLEER. The CDR3 runs 12 residues. The CDR3 DNA follows: TGCGCCAGCAGCCAGGGGCCCGGGGAGCTGTTTTTT. This codes for CASSQGPGELFF.

The rearrangement joins TRBV5-1 to TRBJ2-5; D might be TRBD1 or TRBD2, each matching 5 bases. This CDR3 comprises 15 residues. Germline CDR1 reads SGHRS; CDR2 reads YFSETQ. The ends were cut back, 5 bases at V and 5 bases at J, with 19 bases in the middle. DNA of the CDR3: TGCGCCAGCAGACCGGGACCCCCGGTCAAGGAGACCCAGTACTTC. It encodes CASRPGPPVKETQYF.

This sequence joins TRBV4-2 and TRBJ2-4; no clear D. V lost 6 bases, J lost 0 bases, and 12 bases lay in between. The germline V gene has CDR1 LGHNA and CDR2 YNFKEQ. The CDR3 length is 15 residues. CDR3 sequence: CASRETILAKNIQYF. The CDR3 DNA is TGTGCCAGCAGGGAGACCATACTAGCCAAAAACATTCAGTACTTC.

This chain uses TRBV6-5 with TRBJ1-1; TRBD1 is a possible D gene (5 bases). The germline V and J ends were trimmed by 0 bases and 4 bases, with 9 bases remaining between them. The CDR3 length is 14 residues. Germline V CDR1 and CDR2: MNHEY, SVGAGI. This CDR3 is CASSYSRAATEAFF. CDR3 nucleotide sequence: TGTGCCAGCAGTTACTCCAGGGCAGCCACTGAAGCTTTCTTT.

The V call is TRBV18, the J call TRBJ2-3; TRBD2 is a possible D gene (5 bases). Germline CDR1 and CDR2: KGHSH and LQKENI. V gave up 0 bases and J gave up 2 bases, with 12 bases separating them. The CDR3 consists of 16 residues. The CDR3 coding sequence is TGTGCCAGCTCACCACCGGGAGAGGAGAACACAGATACGCAGTATTTT. This sequence encodes CASSPPGEENTDTQYF.

J is TRBJ1-4 and V is TRBV6-6; no firm D call. The V gene's germline CDR1 is MNHNY and CDR2 SVGAGI (reference sequence). V lost 2 bases and J lost 7, with 8 bases in between. The CDR3 extends over 13 amino acids. CDR3 protein: CASSYEIGEKLFF. DNA of the CDR3: TGTGCCAGCAGTTACGAAATAGGTGAAAAACTGTTTTTT.

This clone was counted a single time. The chain combines TRBV6-5 with TRBJ1-1, with 11 bases that match TRBD1. V was pared by 5 bases and J by 9 bases, with 8 bases of the junction left unmatched. The germline V gene has CDR1 MNHEY and CDR2 SVGAGI. The CDR3 contains 14 residues. CDR3 region: CASSDGQGAAQAFF. CDR3 nucleotides: TGTGCCAGCAGTGACGGACAGGGGGCAGCGCAAGCTTTCTTT.